This TCR beta chain is from a study of T-cell reconstitution after alpha-beta-depleted transplantation in children. Germline CDR1 SEHNR, CDR2 FQNEAQ (reference sequence). V was shortened by 10 bases and J by 9 bases, with 19 bases between the two germline ends. CDR3 length: 14 residues. The library targeted TCRbeta and was prepared with unique molecular identifiers. TCRdb re-derived calls from the PCR reads in MiXCR, one entry per CDR3 protein. The sample has 500,000 to 600,000 distinct CDR3 sequences, about 16% seen once. The chain carries TRBV7-9 and TRBJ1-6; perhaps TRBD1 as D (5 bases). The sample in question was PBMCs from the stem cell graft donor, obtained from the stem cell graft. This receptor was obtained from a human donor who donated a stem cell graft to a child with acute lymphoblastic leukemia. The CDR3 sequence is CATPSGGPGSPLHF. As DNA, the CDR3 is TGTGCCACCCCTTCCGGGGGTCCAGGTTCACCCCTCCACTTT.